Below, 26 T cell receptor beta chains from the same sample are listed, as sequenced in a study of shared clonotypes between healthy human individuals. Generated by immunoSEQ multiplex PCR, the TCRdb table keeps only in-frame clones and is missing some. This sample has fewer than 200,000 clones; about 68% occur once, and the top ten carry more than 9%. The specimen was memory CD4+ T cells sorted from blood. Stated subset: CD45RA-negative fraction. Source of these receptors: a man younger than 45 in good health.

This clone was recorded a few times. The chain recombines TRBV9 with TRBJ2-3, with 10 nucleotides matching TRBD1. The germline V gene has CDR1 SGDLS and CDR2 YYNGEE. This CDR3 contains 16 residues. The trim removed 3 bases at V and 3 bases at J, leaving 7 bases unmatched. CDR3 loop: CASSAGGTGVTDTQYF. The CDR3 DNA reads as TGTGCCAGCAGCGCCGGGGGGACAGGGGTTACAGATACGCAGTATTTT.

V is TRBV5-1 and J is TRBJ1-1; TRBD1 might be the D (5 bases). The germline gives CDR1 SGHRS, CDR2 YFSETQ. V lost 0 bases to trimming and J lost 0 bases, with 9 bases between them. The CDR3 length is 15 residues. CDR3 loop: CASSLGDYMNTEAFF. The CDR3 nucleotides are TGCGCCAGCAGCTTGGGGGACTACATGAACACTGAAGCTTTCTTT.

The genes are TRBV10-3 and TRBJ2-3, with D possibly TRBD1 on 6 matching bases. The CDR3 consists of 16 residues. V was trimmed by 3 bases and J by 5 bases, leaving 18 bases between them. The V gene's germline CDR1 is ENHRY and CDR2 SYGVKD. The CDR3 nucleotides are TGTGCCATCAGTGAAATCAGGGGTCCATTCGGAGATACGCAGTATTTT. Translation: CAISEIRGPFGDTQYF.

V gene TRBV7-8 combines with J gene TRBJ2-3; 7 nucleotides match TRBD2. Germline CDR1 is SGHVS and CDR2 is FQNEAQ. The trim removed 5 bases at V and 5 bases at J, leaving 13 bases unmatched. The CDR3 spans 16 residues. CDR3 protein: CASSLGPRLAGDTQYF. The DNA for the CDR3 is TGTGCCAGCAGCCTCGGTCCCCGACTAGCAGGAGATACGCAGTATTTT.

The gene calls are TRBV7-8 and TRBJ2-5; tentatively, D is TRBD2 (6 bases). Germline CDR1 and CDR2: SGHVS and FQNEAQ. V was cut by 6 bases and J by 7 bases, with 21 bases left in between. The CDR3 length is 15 residues. This CDR3 reads CASSWDSGLETTQYF. Written as DNA, the CDR3 is TGTGCCAGCAGTTGGGACTCCGGCCTAGAGACGACCCAGTACTTC.

The chain uses TRBV5-4 and TRBJ1-2; D unresolved. The germline V gene has CDR1 SGHNT and CDR2 YYREEE (reference sequence). CDR3 length: 13 amino acids. V lost 1 base, J lost 2 bases, and 6 bases lay in between. CDR3 sequence: CASSLPGNYGYTF. The CDR3 bases are TGTGCCAGCAGCTTGCCCGGAAACTATGGCTACACCTTC.

The chain is built from TRBV5-1 and TRBJ1-1; unclear D gene. In germline, CDR1 is SGHRS, CDR2 YFSETQ. V was pared by 4 bases and J by 5 bases, with 15 bases between. The CDR3 length is 14 residues. CDR3 sequence reads: CASSRNDGGTEAFF. The CDR3, as DNA: TGCGCCAGCAGCCGGAACGACGGAGGGACTGAAGCTTTCTTT.

V usage is TRBV28 and J usage is TRBJ2-1; possible D gene TRBD1, 6 bases. V dropped 3 bases and J dropped 6 bases, with 9 bases sitting between them. Germline CDR1 MDHEN, CDR2 SYDVKM. CDR3 length: 13 amino acids. In DNA, the CDR3 is TGTGCCAGCAGTTTCGGGACACGCAATGAGCAGTTCTTC. Amino acids: CASSFGTRNEQFF. The full variable domain, with the rest looked up from reference TRBV28 and TRBJ2-1, is DVKVTQSSRYLVKRTGEKVFLECVQDMDHENMFWYRQDPGLGLRLIYFSYDVKMKEKGDIPEGYSVSREKKERFSLILESASTNQTSMYLCASSFGTRNEQFFGPGTRLTVL.

V and J are TRBV5-1 and TRBJ2-3; 7 nucleotides agree with TRBD2. CDR1 and CDR2 (germline): SGHRS, YFSETQ. Losses at the gene ends were 3 bases for V and 4 bases for J; bases not matched to a gene: 8. This CDR3 has 15 amino acids. The CDR3: CASSWEGQGSDTQYF. The CDR3 DNA follows: TGCGCCAGCAGCTGGGAGGGCCAGGGTTCAGATACGCAGTATTTT.

The gene calls are TRBV18 and TRBJ2-2; no reliable D call. In germline, CDR1 is KGHSH, CDR2 LQKENI. Trimming took 3 bases from V and 2 from J, leaving 19 bases between them. The CDR3 runs to 18 residues. The CDR3 is CASSPPRGWNGNTGELFF. CDR3 in DNA: TGTGCCAGCTCACCCCCCCGAGGATGGAATGGCAACACCGGGGAGCTGTTTTTT. The complete variable domain, with remaining parts taken from reference TRBV18 and TRBJ2-2, reads NAGVMQNPRHLVRRRGQEARLRCSPMKGHSHVYWYRQLPEEGLKFMVYLQKENIIDESGMPKERFSAEFPKEGPSILRIQQVVRGDSAAYFCASSPPRGWNGNTGELFFGEGSRLTVL.

J is TRBJ2-1 and V is TRBV5-1; D is unclear. V was pared by 0 bases and J by 6 bases, with 13 bases between. Germline V gene sequence: CDR1 SGHRS, CDR2 YFSETQ. The CDR3 is 15 amino acids. CDR3 sequence reads: CASSLGGSVGNEQFF. The CDR3 nucleotides read TGCGCCAGCAGCTTGGGAGGCTCGGTGGGCAATGAGCAGTTCTTC.

This clone was counted a few times. The chain employs TRBV7-9 and TRBJ2-1, with D perhaps matching TRBD1 (5 bases). CDR1 and CDR2 from the germline V gene are SEHNR and FQNEAQ (reference sequence). The CDR3 is 16 residues long. The V end was cut by 3 bases, the J end by 2 bases, with 14 bases between. The DNA for the CDR3 is TGTGCCAGCAGCTTGAACTTGCCAGGGCCCTACAATGAGCAGTTCTTC. Translated: CASSLNLPGPYNEQFF.

The rearrangement links TRBV5-1 to TRBJ1-1; D is unresolved. V lost 2 bases and J 0 bases, leaving 11 bases between the germline ends. CDR1 is SGHRS and CDR2 is YFSETQ in the germline V gene. The CDR3 sequence is 15 residues long. The CDR3 protein is CASSLPSVMNTEAFF. The CDR3 nucleotides read TGCGCCAGCAGCTTACCATCGGTAATGAACACTGAAGCTTTCTTT.

This clone was picked up a small number of times. V gene TRBV6-1 combines with J gene TRBJ1-2; D not resolved. The CDR3 runs to 14 residues. CDR1 and CDR2 (germline): MNHNS, SASEGT. Between the trimmed V and J ends, which lost 0 bases and 2 bases, there was a span of 7 bases. The CDR3 DNA sequence: TGTGCCAGCAGTGAAGCCTACTGGAACTATGGCTACACCTTC. Protein: CASSEAYWNYGYTF.

The chain couples TRBV11-3 to TRBJ1-1; the D is unclear. Germline CDR1 and CDR2: SGHNT and YENEEA. The CDR3 has 13 residues. V lost 3 bases and J lost 3, with 8 bases in between. The CDR3 is CASSFNPDTEAFF. The CDR3 DNA sequence: TGTGCCAGCAGCTTCAATCCAGACACTGAAGCTTTCTTT.

The chain combines TRBV15 with TRBJ1-4, with 8 bases that match TRBD1. Looked up from germline, CDR1 is LNHNV and CDR2 is YYDKDF (reference sequence). After removal of 2 bases from V and 8 bases from J, the junction contained 4 bases not matched to a gene. This CDR3 has 14 amino acids. The chain's CDR3 is CATSRPGQVEKLFF. The CDR3 DNA reads as TGTGCCACCAGCAGACCGGGACAGGTCGAAAAACTGTTTTTT. The entire variable domain, with the rest obtained from reference TRBV15 and TRBJ1-4, is as follows: DAMVIQNPRYQVTQFGKPVTLSCSQTLNHNVMYWYQQKSSQAPKLLFHYYDKDFNNEADTPDNFQSRRPNTSFCFLDIRSPGLGDTAMYLCATSRPGQVEKLFFGSGTQLSVL.

The chain links TRBV29-1 to TRBJ2-6; D is unclear. The germline V gene encodes CDR1 SQVTM and CDR2 ANQGSEA. V lost 4 bases and J 0 bases, leaving 7 bases between the germline ends. CDR3 length: 14 amino acids. The CDR3 is CSVAQLSGANVLTF. In nucleotides, the CDR3 is TGCAGCGTTGCACAACTCTCTGGGGCCAACGTCCTGACTTTC. The full variable domain, with the rest looked up from reference TRBV29-1 and TRBJ2-6, is SAVISQKPSRDICQRGTSLTIQCQVDSQVTMMFWYRQQPGQSLTLIATANQGSEATYESGFVIDKFPISRPNLTFSTLTVSNMSPEDSSIYLCSVAQLSGANVLTFGAGSRLTVL.

DNA for the CDR3: TGTGCCAGCTCACCACCCGGGACCCCCTACGAGCAGTACTTC. It specifies CASSPPGTPYEQYF. The chain joins TRBV18 to TRBJ2-7, with D possibly called TRBD1 or TRBD2 (5 bases each). Germline V gene sequence: CDR1 KGHSH, CDR2 LQKENI. The CDR3 has 14 residues. V lost 0 bases, J lost 2 bases, and 8 bases lay in between.

The table lists this clone with a count of one. The rearrangement joins TRBV18 to TRBJ2-5, with D perhaps TRBD2 (7 bases). The CDR3 spans 14 residues. The V end was cut by 3 bases, the J end by 1 base, with 9 bases between. CDR1 KGHSH and CDR2 LQKENI come from the germline V gene. CDR3 amino acids: CASSPGGAQETQYF. In nucleotides, the CDR3 is TGTGCCAGCTCACCTGGGGGGGCCCAAGAGACCCAGTACTTC. The entire variable domain, with the rest obtained from reference TRBV18 and TRBJ2-5, is as follows: NAGVMQNPRHLVRRRGQEARLRCSPMKGHSHVYWYRQLPEEGLKFMVYLQKENIIDESGMPKERFSAEFPKEGPSILRIQQVVRGDSAAYFCASSPGGAQETQYFGPGTRLLVL.

The chain uses TRBV5-1 and TRBJ2-5; D gene uncertain. The length of the CDR3 is 13 residues. The V gene lost 1 base and the J gene lost 5 bases, with 9 bases spanning the gap. Germline CDR1 and CDR2: SGHRS and YFSETQ. The CDR3 DNA sequence: TGCGCCAGCAGCTTGCAAGGAGCTGAGACCCAGTACTTC. This gives the protein CASSLQGAETQYF.

This rearrangement joins TRBV27 to TRBJ2-7; a possible D gene is TRBD2 (5 bases). Germline CDR1 and CDR2: MNHEY and SMNVEV (reference sequence). Trimming left V 0 bases short and J 2 bases short, with 14 bases between. This CDR3 has 16 residues. CDR3 in amino acids: CASSLSASTPTYEQYF. The CDR3 coding sequence is TGTGCCAGCAGTTTATCGGCTAGCACTCCCACCTACGAGCAGTACTTC.

This chain links TRBV5-1 with TRBJ2-7; D remains ambiguous. CDR1 is SGHRS and CDR2 is YFSETQ in the germline V gene. Trimming removed 0 bases at V and 1 base at J, with 11 bases between. This CDR3 contains 15 residues. The DNA for the CDR3 is TGCGCCAGCAGCTTGGCCGTGGCACCGTCCTACGAGCAGTACTTC. It translates to CASSLAVAPSYEQYF.

This clone was detected a few times. The sample carries other DNA sequences with the same CDR3. The rearrangement uses TRBV10-1 and TRBJ1-1; 12 bases are a match to TRBD1. CDR1 and CDR2 (germline): WNHNN, SYGVQD (reference sequence). With 8 bases clipped from V and 5 bases from J, the junction kept 12 bases outside the gene matches. The CDR3 loop spans 16 amino acids. CDR3 in DNA: TGCGCCAGCTCTTACCTAAGGGACAGGGGGCCGACTGAAGCTTTCTTT. It encodes CASSYLRDRGPTEAFF.

The rearrangement joins TRBV6-1 to TRBJ2-2; the D is unclear. This CDR3 is built from 13 residues. V was pared by 3 bases and J by 2 bases, with 4 bases between. Looked up from germline, CDR1 is MNHNS and CDR2 is SASEGT. CDR3 sequence: CASSDINTGELFF. CDR3 in DNA: TGTGCCAGCAGTGATATTAACACCGGGGAGCTGTTTTTT.

The chain links TRBV4-2 to TRBJ1-5, with 9 nucleotides matching TRBD1. V shed 1 base, J shed 2 bases, and the junction held 3 bases outside the gene matches. The CDR3 is 16 amino acids. Germline CDR1 is LGHNA and CDR2 is YNFKEQ. The CDR3 here is CASSQGDREGNQPQHF. For the CDR3, the DNA is TGTGCCAGCAGCCAAGGGGACAGGGAAGGCAATCAGCCCCAGCATTTT.

The chain carries TRBV29-1 and TRBJ2-3, with a tentative D call TRBD2 (6 bases). This CDR3 is built from 14 residues. The germline V and J ends were trimmed by 1 base and 0 bases, with 8 bases remaining between them. CDR1 is SQVTM and CDR2 is ANQGSEA in the germline V gene. CDR3 sequence reads: CSVEASASTDTQYF. The DNA for the CDR3 is TGCAGCGTTGAAGCTAGCGCGAGCACAGATACGCAGTATTTT.